The 17 T cell receptor beta chains listed next were all sequenced from one sample in a study of radiotherapy plus CTLA-4 blockade in lung cancer. Here immunoSEQ multiplex PCR was the method, and the copy in TCRdb shows in-frame clones only, minus some. The table has roughly 50,000 clones, around nine tenths seen once. The sequenced sample was peripheral blood, obtained from a patient treated with radiotherapy plus ipilimumab. The receptors were sampled from a human donor with non-small cell lung cancer whose response to radiotherapy plus ipilimumab could not be evaluated.

The rearrangement uses TRBV28 and TRBJ1-4, with TRBD1 as a possible D gene (5 bases). The CDR3 is made up of 14 amino acids. Trimming shortened V by 5 bases and J by 8 bases, and 15 bases separated the two germline ends. CDR1 MDHEN and CDR2 SYDVKM come from the germline V gene. The CDR3 loop reads CASSRDRGGEKLFF. Written as DNA, the CDR3 is TGTGCCAGCAGTCGCGACCGGGGGGGGGAAAAACTGTTTTTT.

This chain uses TRBV11-2 with TRBJ1-1; D ambiguous. From germline, CDR1 is SGHAT and CDR2 FQNNGV. The CDR3 covers 15 residues. Trimming cost V 0 bases and J 0 bases, with 8 bases left between them. The CDR3 loop is CASSLEPGMNTEAFF. The CDR3 DNA sequence: TGTGCCAGCAGCTTAGAACCAGGAATGAACACTGAAGCTTTCTTT.

V gene TRBV19 combines with J gene TRBJ1-2, with D possibly TRBD1 on 5 matching bases. In germline, CDR1 is LNHDA, CDR2 SQIVND (reference sequence). Trimming pared 6 bases from V and 2 bases from J, leaving 10 bases between. This CDR3 spans 13 amino acids. The CDR3 DNA reads TGTGCCAGTAGAGCCACAGGAAACTATGGCTACACCTTC. Encoded protein: CASRATGNYGYTF. The full variable domain, rest sourced from reference TRBV19 and TRBJ1-2, is DGGITQSPKYLFRKEGQNVTLSCEQNLNHDAMYWYRQDPGQGLRLIYYSQIVNDFQKGDIAEGYSVSREKKESFPLTVTSAQKNPTAFYLCASRATGNYGYTFGSGTRLTVV.

The CDR3 reads CASSSVWPLYEQYF. The CDR3 DNA sequence: TGTGCCAGCAGTTCAGTCTGGCCATTATACGAGCAGTACTTC. The chain is built from TRBV27 and TRBJ2-7, with no clear D. The CDR3 has 14 residues. V gave up 4 bases and J gave up 4 bases, with 14 bases separating them. Germline V gives CDR1 MNHEY, CDR2 SMNVEV (reference sequence).

The chain combines TRBV7-6 with TRBJ2-3; 9 bases match TRBD1. V gave up 5 bases and J gave up 3 bases; unmatched junction bases: 6. The CDR3 extends over 15 amino acids. Germline-derived CDR1 and CDR2 are SGHVS and FNYEAQ. CDR3 region: CASSPTGGATDTQYF. The DNA of the CDR3 is TGTGCCAGCAGCCCTACAGGGGGCGCAACAGATACGCAGTATTTT.

The chain recombines TRBV4-1 with TRBJ2-5; possibly TRBD2 for D (6 bases). Germline V CDR1 and CDR2: MGHRA, YSYEKL. Trimming pared 5 bases from V and 5 bases from J, leaving 18 bases between. This CDR3 region has 15 residues. The CDR3 loop is CASSTRDGGLETQYF. In nucleotides, the CDR3 is TGCGCCAGCAGCACCCGGGACGGAGGGTTGGAGACCCAGTACTTC.

The chain couples TRBV5-8 to TRBJ2-5; 10 nucleotides match TRBD2. The CDR3 sequence is 17 residues long. J lost 3 bases, V lost 0 bases, and 8 bases had no gene match. From germline, CDR1 is SGHTS and CDR2 YDEGEE. In DNA form, the CDR3 reads TGTGCCAGCAGCTTGGGCCTGACTAGCGGGCAGGAAGAGACCCAGTACTTC. Its translation is CASSLGLTSGQEETQYF.

The chain uses TRBV2 and TRBJ1-1; 8 bases are shared with TRBD1. The CDR3 runs 13 residues. V dropped 10 bases and J dropped 3; count of bases not matched to a gene: 7. The germline V gene has CDR1 SNHLY and CDR2 FYNNEI. Here the CDR3 DNA reads TGTGCCATACGACAGGGGCCAGACACTGAAGCTTTCTTT. This sequence encodes CAIRQGPDTEAFF.

In DNA form, the CDR3 reads TGTGCCAGTATGCGGGGGGGCCTGACAGATACGCAGTATTTT. Translation: CASMRGGLTDTQYF. The V and J genes are TRBV19 and TRBJ2-3, with TRBD2 identical over 9 bases. After removal of 7 bases from V and 3 bases from J, the junction contained 5 bases not matched to a gene. The length of the CDR3 is 14 residues. Germline loops: CDR1 LNHDA, CDR2 SQIVND (reference sequence).

V usage is TRBV6-1 and J usage is TRBJ2-3; a weak D match, TRBD2 (5 bases). V lost 6 bases to trimming and J lost 0 bases, with 10 bases between them. CDR3 length: 14 residues. In germline, CDR1 is MNHNS, CDR2 SASEGT. CDR3: CASRPGSSTDTQYF. CDR3 DNA sequence: TGTGCCAGCAGACCGGGATCTAGCACAGATACGCAGTATTTT.

This sequence joins TRBV7-2 and TRBJ1-2; 10 bases are a match to TRBD1. The junction had 10 bases not matched to a gene; V was cut back by 4 bases and J by 8 bases. This CDR3 contains 15 residues. Germline V gene data show CDR1 as SGHTA and CDR2 as FQGNSA. In DNA, the CDR3 is TGTGCCAGCAGCTCCGGATGGGACAGGGGAGGAGGCTACACCTTC. Encoded protein: CASSSGWDRGGGYTF.

The chain has TRBV4-3 and TRBJ1-1; TRBD1 might be the D (5 bases). Trimming removed 1 base at V and 9 bases at J, with 21 bases between. This CDR3 contains 16 residues. The germline CDR1 and CDR2 sequences are LGHNA and YSLEER. CDR3 sequence: CASSQGRGSQGKKAFF. DNA of the CDR3: TGCGCCAGCAGCCAAGGGCGGGGGTCTCAGGGTAAGAAAGCTTTCTTT.

The chain uses TRBV19 and TRBJ1-2, with TRBD1 matching over 9 bases. The CDR3 has 17 residues. V lost 6 bases to trimming and J lost 7 bases; unmatched junction nucleotides: 18. Germline CDR1 and CDR2: LNHDA and SQIVND (reference sequence). The CDR3 loop reads CASRDLRRDRASGGYTF. DNA for the CDR3: TGTGCCAGTAGGGACCTCAGAAGGGACAGGGCGTCCGGTGGCTACACCTTC.

The rearrangement joins TRBV7-2 to TRBJ2-1, with D hard to call. V lost 6 bases, J lost 6 bases, and 9 bases lay in between. Per germline, CDR1 SGHTA and CDR2 FQGNSA. CDR3 length equals 12 residues. The CDR3 loop reads CASRPTRNEQFF. The DNA of the CDR3 is TGTGCCAGCAGGCCCACTCGCAATGAGCAGTTCTTC. Variable domain in full (rest from reference TRBV7-2 and TRBJ2-1): GAGVSQSPSNKVTEKGKDVELRCDPISGHTALYWYRQSLGQGLEFLIYFQGNSAPDKSGLPSDRFSAERTGGSVSTLTIQRTQQEDSAVYLCASRPTRNEQFFGPGTRLTVL.

Here the CDR3 DNA reads TGCAGCGTTGAAAGGGGGACAGGCACAGATACGCAGTATTTT. Translated, it gives CSVERGTGTDTQYF. This chain joins TRBV29-1 and TRBJ2-3; TRBD1 matches at 7 bases. This CDR3 spans 14 amino acids. The germline V gene has CDR1 SQVTM and CDR2 ANQGSEA. After removal of 2 bases from V and 1 base from J, the junction contained 3 bases not matched to a gene.

The chain couples TRBV6-5 to TRBJ2-7; TRBD1 matches at 11 bases. V shed 4 bases, J shed 4 bases, and the junction held 3 bases outside the gene matches. Germline CDR1 is MNHEY and CDR2 is SVGAGI. This CDR3 spans 14 amino acids. The CDR3 reads CASSSRDRGYEQYF. In DNA, the CDR3 is TGTGCCAGCAGTTCCCGGGACAGGGGGTACGAGCAGTACTTC.

The chain combines TRBV18 with TRBJ2-3, with 10 positions matching TRBD2. The germline V gene encodes CDR1 KGHSH and CDR2 LQKENI. The V segment lost 8 bases and the J segment 5 bases; nucleotides outside the gene matches: 7. The CDR3 spans 14 residues. The DNA of the CDR3 is TGTGCCAGCCAAGCTAGCGGGGGAAGAGATACGCAGTATTTT. Residues: CASQASGGRDTQYF.